This T cell receptor beta chain derives from a study of T cell repertoires in cytomegalovirus infection. Study in general: Recently identified HLA-C-restricted CMV epitopes were among the peptides used. Public TCR beta signatures were indicative of both CMV infection and a matching HLA type.

Worth noting for this clonotype: What it binds is unknown.

Germline loops: CDR1 LGHDT, CDR2 YNNKEL (reference sequence). Trimming took 1 base from V and 4 from J; bases not matched to a gene: 14. This CDR3 is built from 20 residues. TCRdb re-analysed the reads in MiXCR, keeping a single row per CDR3 protein. The sample carries fewer than 850,000 distinct CDR3 sequences, almost 30% recorded once. The sequence was obtained from a human donor in good health (CMV status not recorded). Some clones in this sample may be carry-over from other donors' samples. The sample was cultured CD8+ T cells from PBMCs, taken from culture after CMV antigen stimulation. The chain joins TRBV3-1 to TRBJ2-1; 12 bases match TRBD2. This chain's CDR3 is CASSQGPWTSGEFLYNEQFF. CDR3 bases: TGTGCCAGCAGCCAAGGGCCCTGGACTAGCGGGGAATTCCTTTACAATGAGCAGTTCTTC.